Following are 8 T cell receptor beta chains from one sample sequenced in a study of cytomegalovirus exposure and HLA in healthy donors. The primer mix had 60 Vbeta and 13 Jbeta primers. Libraries were prepared by immunoSEQ multiplex PCR; TCRdb keeps only in-frame clonotypes and omits some of them. The sample yields over 150,000 clones, about three quarters seen once. The sample comprised PBMCs. The receptor set was obtained from a woman aged 40 to 50 in good health and CMV-seropositive.

The rearrangement uses TRBV7-2 and TRBJ1-5; tentative D call: TRBD1 (5 bases). Per germline, CDR1 SGHTA and CDR2 FQGNSA. V was clipped by 4 bases and J by 5 bases, with 12 bases between them. The CDR3 is 14 residues long. CDR3 region: CASSSTGGDQPQHF. The CDR3 DNA reads as TGTGCCAGCAGCTCCACGGGGGGTGATCAGCCCCAGCATTTT.

Of note for this clone: One junction end does not reproduce the germline sequence, and a read error may be involved. The chain is built from TRBV10-3 and TRBJ2-2; 10 nucleotides align to TRBD1. The CDR3 has 17 amino acids. CDR1 is ENHRY, CDR2 SYGVKD, per germline. The CDR3 sequence: CAISFTGTGAVTRELFF. The CDR3 bases are TGTGCCATCAGTTTTACCGGGACAGGGGCTGTCACCCGGGAGCTGTTTTTT.

This clone was seen only a few times. CDR3 in DNA: TGTGCCACAGGACGTGGAGCGGGAGGGGAAGAGACCCAGTACTTC. It encodes CATGRGAGGEETQYF. The chain uses TRBV10-3 and TRBJ2-5; 10 bases line up with TRBD2. The V segment lost 10 bases and the J segment 3 bases; nucleotides outside the gene matches: 11. The CDR3 is 15 amino acids. Germline loops: CDR1 ENHRY, CDR2 SYGVKD.

V gene TRBV4-1 combines with J gene TRBJ2-1, with unresolved D. Germline lookup yields CDR1 MGHRA and CDR2 YSYEKL. Trimming shortened V by 4 bases and J by 4 bases, and 8 bases separated the two germline ends. The CDR3 sequence is 13 residues long. Here the CDR3 DNA reads TGCGCCAGCAGCCCCGACGGGTACAATGAGCAGTTCTTC. Translated: CASSPDGYNEQFF.

This clone was observed a handful of times. The rearrangement links TRBV4-2 to TRBJ1-4; 10 nucleotides agree with TRBD1. The CDR3 sequence is 17 residues long. V trimming: 0 bases; J trimming: 10 bases; junction bases outside the gene matches: 11. Germline values: CDR1 LGHNA, CDR2 YNFKEQ. The CDR3 DNA sequence: TGTGCCAGCAGCCAAGAAGGGTCGTCGACAGGGGGCAGAAAACTGTTTTTT. It encodes CASSQEGSSTGGRKLFF.

The chain carries TRBV6-5 and TRBJ2-2, with D perhaps matching TRBD1 (6 bases). Between the trimmed V and J ends, which lost 2 bases and 1 base, there was a span of 8 bases. Germline V CDR1 and CDR2: MNHEY, SVGAGI. CDR3 length: 15 residues. DNA of the CDR3: TGTGCCAGCAGTTACGTACAGGGGAACACCGGGGAGCTGTTTTTT. Amino acids: CASSYVQGNTGELFF.

V usage is TRBV5-1 and J usage is TRBJ2-7, with D uncertain. This CDR3 is 14 amino acids long. Per germline, CDR1 SGHRS and CDR2 YFSETQ. Trimming stripped 1 base from V and 6 bases from J, with 14 bases between. The DNA of the CDR3 is TGCGCCAGCAGCTTGTCCCTAGGAGAGAGCGAGCAGTACTTC. Translating it yields CASSLSLGESEQYF.

This clone was seen a handful of times. V usage is TRBV5-1 and J usage is TRBJ2-7, with 8 bases fitting TRBD1. The CDR3 contains 14 residues. Losses at the gene ends were 5 bases for V and 0 bases for J; bases not matched to a gene: 4. The germline V gene has CDR1 SGHRS and CDR2 YFSETQ. The CDR3 loop is CASRPTGDSYEQYF. As DNA, the CDR3 is TGCGCCAGCAGGCCGACAGGGGACTCCTACGAGCAGTACTTC.